These T cell receptor beta chains were read from a single sample in a study of blood T cell repertoires in COVID-19. The assay was immunoSEQ multiplex PCR, and TCRdb's table has in-frame clones only and misses some. The data hold 50,000 to 65,000 clones, with approximately 88% observed a single time. Source material: peripheral blood. Receptors originate from a man in his 60s with COVID-19, enrolled during active disease. Both conserved end residues are part of each CDR3. D genes are given only for firm matches. Clone size, where shown, is once, few, many, or a class for clones that have expanded.

d_call,v_call,j_call,clone_size,cdr3_nt,cdr3_aa
.,TRBV6-5,TRBJ1-2,.,TGTGCCAGCAGTTACTCGGGGACAAGTGTCAGAGGCTACACCTTC,CASSYSGTSVRGYTF
.,TRBV5-6,TRBJ1-5,few,TGTGCCAGCAGCTTGTTTCAGTTCGTCCAGCCCCAGCATTTT,CASSLFQFVQPQHF
.,TRBV18,TRBJ2-7,.,TGTGCCAGCTCTCCGGACAAATTTCAGTACTTC,CASSPDKFQYF
.,TRBV10-1,TRBJ2-3,.,TGCGCCAGCAGTGAAGGGGGGGCCGTGGATACGCAGTATTTT,CASSEGGAVDTQYF
TRBD1,TRBV29-1,TRBJ1-2,once,TGCAGCGTTGAAGCAGGACAGGGCTATGGCTACACCTTC,CSVEAGQGYGYTF
.,TRBV29-1,TRBJ1-5,few,TGCAGCGTAACGACAGGCGGTAGCAATCAGCCCCAGCATTTT,CSVTTGGSNQPQHF
TRBD2,TRBV18,TRBJ2-7,.,TGTGCCAGCTCCCCTAGCGGGTCCTCCTACGAGCAGTACTTC,CASSPSGSSYEQYF
.,TRBV9,TRBJ1-1,few,TGTGCCAGCAGCGAAGGGGGTATGAACACTGAAGCTTTCTTT,CASSEGGMNTEAFF
.,TRBV30,TRBJ1-2,.,TGTGCCCGCTCTCTGGACAGACTAAAATTGAACTATGGCTACACCTTC,CARSLDRLKLNYGYTF
.,TRBV27,TRBJ1-4,.,TGTGCCAGCAGTCCAGGGTCGGCTAATGAAAAACTGTTTTTT,CASSPGSANEKLFF
TRBD2,TRBV10-3,TRBJ2-7,.,TGTGCCACCTCTTTGGGGCTAGCGGCAGTGGGGGACGAGCAGTACTTC,CATSLGLAAVGDEQYF
.,TRBV3-1/TRBV3-2,TRBJ2-5,.,TGTGCCAGCAGCCAAGGTGCGAAAGAGACCCAGTACTTC,CASSQGAKETQYF
TRBD2,TRBV6-6,TRBJ2-7,.,TGTGCCAGCAGTCCCAGCGGGGGGAACACCTACGAGCAGTACTTC,CASSPSGGNTYEQYF
.,TRBV10-3,TRBJ1-5,.,TGTGCCATCAGTGAAGGAGGGGCGGGTTTCCAGCCCCAGCATTTT,CAISEGGAGFQPQHF
TRBD2,TRBV9,TRBJ2-1,.,TGTGCCAGCAGCGTAACCCTTAGCGGGAGGGCTTCCTACAATGAGCAGTTCTTC,CASSVTLSGRASYNEQFF
.,TRBV5-4,TRBJ2-1,.,TGTGCCAGCAGCTTTCACTACAATGAGCAGTTCTTC,CASSFHYNEQFF
.,TRBV30,TRBJ1-2,.,TGTGCCTGGAGGCCCCCGTCAGGGGTTGGCTACACCTTC,CAWRPPSGVGYTF
.,TRBV7-7,TRBJ2-6,.,TGTGCCAGCAGCCCACTTCTCACAGGGAAGAATTTCTCTGGGGCCAACGTCCTGACTTTC,CASSPLLTGKNFSGANVLTF
TRBD2,TRBV7-9,TRBJ2-3,.,TGTGCCAGCAGCTTGACTAGCGGATCAGATACGCAGTATTTT,CASSLTSGSDTQYF
TRBD1,TRBV6-5,TRBJ1-2,once,TGTGCCAGCAGTCTCGGACAGGGCTTTGGTGGCTACACCTTC,CASSLGQGFGGYTF
TRBD2,TRBV10-2,TRBJ2-7,.,TGCGCCAGCAGCCAGACTAGCGCCCACGAGCAGTACTTC,CASSQTSAHEQYF
.,TRBV5-5,TRBJ2-5,.,TGTGCCACCAACCAAGGGGGACACGGCCAAGAGACCCAGTACTTC,CATNQGGHGQETQYF
TRBD1,TRBV5-1,TRBJ2-5,.,TGCGCCAGCAGCTTGGCCCAGGGGGCGGGAAAGACCCAGTACTTC,CASSLAQGAGKTQYF
TRBD2,TRBV4-1,TRBJ2-7,.,TGCGCCAGCAGCCAAGACTGGAAAACCGGGACTAGCGCCGAGCAGTACTTC,CASSQDWKTGTSAEQYF
TRBD2,TRBV6-4,TRBJ2-1,.,TGTGCCAGCAGATTTGATAGCGGGCGGCACAATGAGCAGTTCTTC,CASRFDSGRHNEQFF
TRBD1,TRBV5-5,TRBJ2-7,.,TGTGCCAGCAGCGGAGGACAGGGGTACTTC,CASSGGQGYF
.,TRBV7-2,TRBJ2-7,.,TGTGCCAGCAGCGGGGAGGCCGTTAGCTCCTACGAGCAGTACTTC,CASSGEAVSSYEQYF
.,TRBV10-3,TRBJ2-7,.,TGTGCCATCAGTGACAGGGAACGGTCCTCCGAGCAGTACTTC,CAISDRERSSEQYF
TRBD2,TRBV30,TRBJ2-1,.,TGTGCCCATGGGAGGGGAGACTACAATGAGCAGTTCTTC,CAHGRGDYNEQFF